This TCR beta chain was sequenced for a study of human T cells and chemical hapten exposure. Time point indicated: patch test 2, 6 weeks after DPC sensitization. Sample treatment: therapeutic diphenylcyclopropenone sensitization with weekly scalp DPC. Methods used by the authors: Samples held a median of 95,638 TCRs, range roughly 20,000–690,600. TCRdb called the RACE reads again in MiXCR, with one record for every CDR3 protein. TCRdb's processing, not the study's, gives the V and J calls here. The repertoire consists of 85,000 to 100,000 distinct CDR3 sequences, with roughly 9.6% occurring once and the leading ten covering over 2%. The CDR3 is 13 amino acids. V lost 3 bases to trimming and J lost 5 bases, with 8 bases between them.

This chain links TRBV12-3 or TRBV12-4 with TRBJ1-5, with D unresolved. The input for sequencing was whole blood, taken in connection with sensitization to the hapten diphenylcyclopropenone (DPC). The sequence derives from a man in his forties with alopecia areata. Some clones in this sample may be carry-over from other donors' samples. The CDR3 DNA is TGTGCCAGCAGTTTCGTTAGAGATCAGCCCCAGCATTTT. As protein: CASSFVRDQPQHF.